The 16 T cell receptor beta chains presented below share a single source sample, sequenced in a study of blood T cell repertoires in COVID-19. Method: immunoSEQ multiplex PCR; TCRdb's copy keeps in-frame clones and lacks some. The table includes about 94,000 clones, about 83% detected once. The sequenced material came from peripheral blood. The receptors come from a man aged 70 or older with COVID-19, enrolled during active disease.

The DNA of the CDR3 is TGTGCCACGATCCGGGACAACTACGAGCAGTACTTC. As protein: CATIRDNYEQYF. The rearrangement uses TRBV28 and TRBJ2-7; D might be TRBD1 (6 bases). This CDR3 contains 12 residues. Germline V gene data show CDR1 as MDHEN and CDR2 as SYDVKM. Trimming took off 10 bases at V and 3 bases at J, with 13 bases between the two ends. Complete variable domain (other parts from reference TRBV28 and TRBJ2-7): DVKVTQSSRYLVKRTGEKVFLECVQDMDHENMFWYRQDPGLGLRLIYFSYDVKMKEKGDIPEGYSVSREKKERFSLILESASTNQTSMYLCATIRDNYEQYFGPGTRLTVT.

V gene TRBV9 combines with J gene TRBJ2-1; unclear D gene. Trimming left V 0 bases short and J 7 bases short, with 5 bases between. This CDR3 has 12 residues. Germline V gives CDR1 SGDLS, CDR2 YYNGEE. The DNA for the CDR3 is TGTGCCAGCAGCGTAGATGTAAATGAGCAGTTCTTC. Amino acid sequence: CASSVDVNEQFF.

The chain is built from TRBV6-5 and TRBJ2-1, with TRBD1 matching 8 bases. The V and J ends lost 2 bases and 8 bases, in that order; junction bases with no gene match: 2. Germline CDR1 and CDR2: MNHEY and SVGAGI. The CDR3 has 13 amino acids. The CDR3 protein is CASSYGQGDEQFF. DNA of the CDR3: TGTGCCAGCAGTTACGGACAGGGCGATGAGCAGTTCTTC.

The CDR3 DNA reads TGTGCCAGTAGTATATGGGAGGAGAGCAATCAGCCCCAGCATTTT. Encoded protein: CASSIWEESNQPQHF. The chain uses TRBV19 and TRBJ1-5, with D hard to call. This CDR3 region has 15 residues. V lost 2 bases, J lost 1 base, and 9 bases lay in between. The germline gives CDR1 LNHDA, CDR2 SQIVND (reference sequence). Complete variable domain (other parts from reference TRBV19 and TRBJ1-5): DGGITQSPKYLFRKEGQNVTLSCEQNLNHDAMYWYRQDPGQGLRLIYYSQIVNDFQKGDIAEGYSVSREKKESFPLTVTSAQKNPTAFYLCASSIWEESNQPQHFGDGTRLSIL.

The V and J genes are TRBV18 and TRBJ1-3, with 10 bases lining up with TRBD1. The ends lost 4 bases at V and 4 bases at J; junction bases unmatched: 10. CDR1 KGHSH and CDR2 LQKENI come from the germline V gene. The CDR3 has 17 amino acids. In DNA, the CDR3 is TGTGCCAGCTCACAACGAGGGACAGGGGAGAGAGGAAACACCATATATTTT. Its translation is CASSQRGTGERGNTIYF.

This clone turned up a few times. J is TRBJ1-2 and V is TRBV6-5; the D gene is possibly TRBD1 (5 bases). Trimming removed 10 bases from V and 2 bases from J, with 11 bases in between. CDR1 is MNHEY and CDR2 is SVGAGI in the germline V gene. The CDR3 consists of 12 residues. CDR3: CATQRQNYGYTF. The CDR3 bases are TGTGCCACCCAGAGACAGAACTATGGCTACACCTTC.

V is TRBV11-2 and J is TRBJ1-3, with TRBD1 as a possible D gene (6 bases). The CDR3 totals 15 residues. Germline CDR1 SGHAT, CDR2 FQNNGV. V lost 4 bases and J lost 2, with 12 bases in between. The CDR3 is CASSSFGGPGNTIYF. DNA of the CDR3: TGTGCCAGCAGCTCCTTCGGGGGGCCTGGAAACACCATATATTTT. Variable domain in full (rest from reference TRBV11-2 and TRBJ1-3): EAGVAQSPRYKIIEKRQSVAFWCNPISGHATLYWYQQILGQGPKLLIQFQNNGVVDDSQLPKDRFSAERLKGVDSTLKIQPAKLEDSAVYLCASSSFGGPGNTIYFGEGSWLTVV.

This sequence joins TRBV19 and TRBJ2-3; 7 nucleotides match TRBD2. The J segment lost 3 bases and the V segment lost 3 bases, leaving 9 bases of the junction unmatched. The CDR3 has 16 residues. CDR1 and CDR2 from the germline V gene are LNHDA and SQIVND (reference sequence). CDR3: CASSMRDGAGTDTQYF. As DNA, the CDR3 is TGTGCCAGTAGTATGAGGGATGGAGCGGGAACAGATACGCAGTATTTT. Based on the CDR3 plus reference TRBV19 and TRBJ2-3, the full variable domain is DGGITQSPKYLFRKEGQNVTLSCEQNLNHDAMYWYRQDPGQGLRLIYYSQIVNDFQKGDIAEGYSVSREKKESFPLTVTSAQKNPTAFYLCASSMRDGAGTDTQYFGPGTRLTVL.

The chain couples TRBV6-1 to TRBJ2-4; D is perhaps TRBD2 (5 bases). This CDR3 comprises 13 residues. Looked up from germline, CDR1 is MNHNS and CDR2 is SASEGT. The V end lost 2 bases, the J end lost 9 bases, and 11 bases lay between the germline ends. The CDR3 reads CASSESGLGIQYF. CDR3 bases: TGTGCCAGCAGTGAATCTGGACTCGGCATTCAGTACTTC.

The gene calls are TRBV7-2 and TRBJ2-1; 8 nucleotides agree with TRBD2. V lost 5 bases to trimming and J lost 1 base; unmatched junction nucleotides: 7. Germline V lookup: CDR1 SGHTA, CDR2 FQGNSA. The length of the CDR3 is 16 residues. CDR3 amino acids: CASSPRGGGSYNEQFF. The CDR3 DNA follows: TGTGCCAGCAGCCCTCGGGGCGGGGGGTCCTACAATGAGCAGTTCTTC. The full variable domain, completed using reference TRBV7-2 and TRBJ2-1, is GAGVSQSPSNKVTEKGKDVELRCDPISGHTALYWYRQSLGQGLEFLIYFQGNSAPDKSGLPSDRFSAERTGGSVSTLTIQRTQQEDSAVYLCASSPRGGGSYNEQFFGPGTRLTVL.

The chain carries TRBV7-6 and TRBJ2-1; 8 bases match TRBD2. Germline V gene sequence: CDR1 SGHVS, CDR2 FNYEAQ. J lost 9 bases, V lost 1 base, and 8 bases had no gene match. The CDR3 runs 15 residues. CDR3: CASSLEGSGMVEQFF. The CDR3 DNA reads TGTGCCAGCAGCTTAGAAGGTAGCGGGATGGTTGAGCAGTTCTTC.

The chain joins TRBV4-2 to TRBJ2-7, with 7 bases fitting TRBD1. V lost 0 bases and J lost 3; bases outside the gene matches: 8. Germline CDR1 is LGHNA and CDR2 is YNFKEQ. The CDR3 consists of 16 residues. In nucleotides, the CDR3 is TGTGCCAGCAGCCAAGATCTAGGGGACAGTTACTACGAGCAGTACTTC. This gives the protein CASSQDLGDSYYEQYF.

The chain carries TRBV7-2 and TRBJ2-7, with D tentatively TRBD1 (6 bases). V lost 2 bases and J lost 5, with 16 bases in between. From germline, CDR1 is SGHTA and CDR2 FQGNSA. This CDR3 is built from 15 residues. The CDR3 protein is CASSLRTSRGDEQYF. The CDR3 bases are TGTGCCAGCAGCTTACGGACCTCCAGGGGAGACGAGCAGTACTTC.

V usage is TRBV7-2 and J usage is TRBJ1-1, with a weak D call TRBD1 (5 bases). The CDR3 has 15 residues. Germline CDR1 is SGHTA and CDR2 is FQGNSA. The germline V and J ends were trimmed by 4 bases and 0 bases, with 12 bases remaining between them. CDR3 sequence reads: CASSYTTVMNTEAFF. The CDR3 DNA follows: TGTGCCAGCAGCTACACGACAGTGATGAACACTGAAGCTTTCTTT.

The chain carries TRBV7-2 and TRBJ1-1; D is possibly TRBD1 (5 bases). The V end was cut by 7 bases, the J end by 0 bases, with 9 bases between. The V gene's germline CDR1 is SGHTA and CDR2 FQGNSA. The CDR3 spans 13 residues. CDR3 protein: CASTDRLNTEAFF. The CDR3 DNA sequence: TGTGCCAGCACCGACAGACTGAACACTGAAGCTTTCTTT.

V is TRBV10-3 and J is TRBJ1-2; D might be TRBD1 (5 bases). With 2 bases removed from V and 4 bases from J, the gap between germline ends came to 8 bases. The CDR3 is 13 residues long. Germline-derived CDR1 and CDR2 are ENHRY and SYGVKD. The CDR3 bases are TGTGCCATCAGTGAGGACAGAGCCTATGGCTACACCTTC. Its protein is CAISEDRAYGYTF.